These 8 T cell receptor beta chains were all obtained from the same sample, sequenced in a study of T cells expressing NK-cell markers. TCRdb re-called the 5' RACE reads and shows each CDR3 protein once, DNA omitted. Listed are 350,000 to 400,000 distinct CDR3 sequences; over 8.5% falls within the top ten. Sequencing was done on a sample of blood T cells: a sorted CD56 or NKG2C T cell subset, CD4+ or CD8+ T cells, or bulk PBMC T cells (not recorded which). The receptors derive from a woman aged 45-65 years in good health.

The rearrangement joins TRBV29-1 to TRBJ2-1; TCRdb picks TRBD1, but there is no DNA to check that call. The germline V gene has CDR1 SQVTM and CDR2 ANQGSEA. The CDR3 runs to 14 residues. CDR3 protein: CSVEGQGISNEQFF.

The chain carries TRBV5-1 and TRBJ1-4. This CDR3 has 14 residues. CDR1 is SGHRS and CDR2 is YFSETQ in the germline V gene. The CDR3 sequence is CASSLEPWGEKLFF.

V is TRBV7-9 and J is TRBJ2-3; TCRdb outputs TRBD2, but without DNA this stays unchecked. The germline V gene encodes CDR1 SEHNR and CDR2 FQNEAQ (reference sequence). CDR3 length: 18 residues. The CDR3 sequence: CASSLLPSGATRADTQYF.

This sequence joins TRBV10-2 and TRBJ2-3; the TCRdb call, TRBD2, lacks DNA for checking. The CDR3 is 14 amino acids. CDR1 is WSHSY and CDR2 is SAAADI in the germline V gene. CDR3 loop: CASRTSAFTDTQYF.

CDR3 sequence: CASRMSGTSVADTQYF. The chain carries TRBV4-2 and TRBJ2-3; TCRdb names TRBD2, which stays unverified in the absence of DNA. CDR1 LGHNA and CDR2 YNFKEQ come from the germline V gene. The CDR3 loop spans 16 amino acids.

The chain recombines TRBV5-1 with TRBJ2-7. CDR1 and CDR2 (germline): SGHRS, YFSETQ. The CDR3 length is 11 residues. The CDR3 sequence: CASSRFGEQYF.

The chain uses TRBV19 and TRBJ2-3; TCRdb's D call, TRBD2, is unchecked because there is no DNA. The CDR3 covers 16 residues. Germline V gene sequence: CDR1 LNHDA, CDR2 SQIVND (reference sequence). The CDR3 region is CASSIDPPGGTDTQYF.

CDR3 sequence: CASSRGLAGGTGEQFF. The chain uses TRBV5-1 and TRBJ2-1; the TCRdb call, TRBD2, lacks DNA for checking. Germline V gives CDR1 SGHRS, CDR2 YFSETQ. The CDR3 is 16 residues long.